This T cell receptor (beta chain) was documented in a study of CD8 T cells in Susac syndrome. Whole-study results and caveats: Clonal expansion did not appear in Susac syndrome CD4+ T cell repertoires.

RNA, at about 0.5 to 1 ug, was reverse transcribed with random hexamers. Across 54 Vbeta and 13 Jbeta, immunoSEQ multiplex PCR amplified TCR beta CDR3. TCRdb reanalysed the immunoSEQ multiplex PCR reads using MiXCR and keeps one entry per CDR3 protein. The table lists under 300,000 distinct CDR3 sequences, about 96% of them singletons, with less than 0.11% in the top ten. Details on this clonotype: The antigen is not known.

The CDR3 contains 15 residues. Trimming took 1 base from V and 6 from J, leaving 13 bases between them. CDR1 is LGHNA, CDR2 YNFKEQ, per germline. Sequencing targeted TCR beta in blood CD8+ and CD4+ T cells. CD8+ and CD4+ T cells were negatively isolated; TEMRA cells were FACS-enriched. The V and J genes are TRBV4-2 and TRBJ1-5; no definite D call. The specimen was CD4+ T cells from PBMCs. This receptor was obtained from a human donor with Susac syndrome. In DNA form, the CDR3 reads TGTGCCAGCAGCCAAGCCGTGGTCCCTTCTCAGCCCCAGCATTTT. Protein product: CASSQAVVPSQPQHF.